The 11 T cell receptor beta chains given below trace back to one sample, sequenced in a study of cytomegalovirus exposure and HLA in healthy donors (dated by TCRdb to the late 2010s). Libraries were built with the immunoSEQ multiplex PCR assay. The multiplex PCR relied on a mix of 60 forward primers for TCR Vbeta segments and 13 reverse primers for TCR Jbeta segments. Imported from immuneACCESS, the table was reduced by TCRdb to in-frame sequences with V and J called. These copies leave out some clones; in studies compared against another copy, an unresolved V gene accounts for under half, and the cause of the remainder is not known. This sample comprises 100,000 to 150,000 clones, around 77% of them detected only once. Around 13% of the sample comes from the top ten. The sample comprised PBMCs. These receptors all stem from a woman in her thirties or forties in good health and CMV-seropositive.

The rearrangement joins TRBV6-1 to TRBJ2-1; 11 bases line up with TRBD2. V shed 0 bases, J shed 7 bases, and the junction held 5 bases outside the gene matches. The CDR3 runs 16 residues. In germline, CDR1 is MNHNS, CDR2 SASEGT. In DNA form, the CDR3 reads TGTGCCAGCAGTGAAGCGACTAGCGGGATGGGAAATGAGCAGTTCTTC. Protein: CASSEATSGMGNEQFF.

V gene TRBV7-3 combines with J gene TRBJ1-1; unclear D gene. Trimming removed 9 bases from V and 6 bases from J, with 11 bases in between. The CDR3 loop spans 11 amino acids. Germline CDR1 and CDR2: SGHTA and FQGTGA. CDR3 DNA: TGTGCCAGTATACAGAGGGCTGAAGCTTTCTTT. Its protein product is CASIQRAEAFF.

The chain carries TRBV27 and TRBJ2-3; D uncertain. Germline loops: CDR1 MNHEY, CDR2 SMNVEV (reference sequence). This CDR3 comprises 13 residues. V dropped 7 bases and J dropped 5 bases, with 13 bases sitting between them. CDR3 protein: CASTTNYGDTQYF. CDR3 sequence (DNA): TGTGCCAGCACCACCAACTACGGAGATACGCAGTATTTT.

The V gene is TRBV11-2, the J gene TRBJ2-1; TRBD2 matches 9 bases. V shed 1 base and J 10 bases; nucleotides not matched to a gene: 11. This CDR3 contains 16 residues. Germline CDR1 SGHAT, CDR2 FQNNGV. The CDR3 bases are TGTGCCAGCAGCTTAGGTGGGCGGGAGGGCCCGTACGAGCAGTTCTTC. It encodes CASSLGGREGPYEQFF.

The chain combines TRBV18 with TRBJ2-6; D gene ambiguous. Looked up from germline, CDR1 is KGHSH and CDR2 is LQKENI. The CDR3 consists of 14 residues. Trimming shortened V by 1 base and J by 4 bases, and 5 bases separated the two germline ends. CDR3 nucleotides: TGTGCCAGCTCACCACAGCGAGGGGCCAACGTCCTGACTTTC. It specifies CASSPQRGANVLTF.

This clone occurred a few times. J is TRBJ2-4 and V is TRBV5-4; D not certain. The germline gives CDR1 SGHNT, CDR2 YYREEE (reference sequence). The CDR3 is 14 amino acids. V shed 1 base and J shed 5 bases, with 10 bases lying between them. For the CDR3, the DNA is TGTGCCAGCAGCTTGAATAATAGAGAAAACATTCAGTACTTC. It yields the protein CASSLNNRENIQYF. Full variable domain (rest looked up from reference TRBV5-4 and TRBJ2-4): ETGVTQSPTHLIKTRGQQVTLRCSSQSGHNTVSWYQQALGQGPQFIFQYYREEENGRGNFPPRFSGLQFPNYSSELNVNALELDDSALYLCASSLNNRENIQYFGAGTRLSVL.

This chain joins TRBV4-2 and TRBJ2-7, with 11 positions matching TRBD1. The V gene's germline CDR1 is LGHNA and CDR2 YNFKEQ. With V trimmed by 0 bases and J by 6 bases, 10 bases remained unmatched. The CDR3 is 17 residues long. Written as DNA, the CDR3 is TGTGCCAGCAGCCAAGACACTTCGAGGACAGGGGGCAGCGAGCAGTACTTC. Translating it yields CASSQDTSRTGGSEQYF.

This sequence joins TRBV18 and TRBJ1-1; the D is unclear. Germline V gives CDR1 KGHSH, CDR2 LQKENI. This CDR3 is 13 amino acids long. V was clipped by 9 bases and J by 2 bases, with 13 bases between them. The CDR3, as DNA: TGTGCCAGTTTAAAACAGACCAACACTGAAGCTTTCTTT. Encoded protein: CASLKQTNTEAFF.

This clone was picked up a small number of times. The V call is TRBV5-4, the J call TRBJ1-2; possibly TRBD1 for D (5 bases). CDR1 and CDR2 from the germline V gene are SGHNT and YYREEE (reference sequence). This CDR3 has 14 residues. Between the trimmed V and J ends, which lost 0 bases and 6 bases, there was a span of 12 bases. DNA for the CDR3: TGTGCCAGCAGCTTGGGGGGCAAGGTTAATGGCTACACCTTC. Translation: CASSLGGKVNGYTF.

This clone was seen a handful of times. The chain is built from TRBV6-1 and TRBJ1-2, with TRBD1 as a possible D gene (6 bases). The CDR3 is 13 residues long. Germline assignment: CDR1 MNHNS and CDR2 SASEGT. Trimming removed 4 bases at V and 4 bases at J, with 10 bases between. CDR3 protein: CASSAGAFYGYTF. DNA for the CDR3: TGTGCCAGCAGTGCAGGGGCCTTCTATGGCTACACCTTC.

CDR3 residues: CASSTQWGHYEQYF. The DNA of the CDR3 is TGTGCCAGTAGTACCCAATGGGGCCACTACGAGCAGTACTTC. This chain links TRBV19 with TRBJ2-7, with a possible D match to TRBD1 (5 bases). Germline lookup yields CDR1 LNHDA and CDR2 SQIVND (reference sequence). Between the trimmed V and J ends, which lost 4 bases and 3 bases, there was a span of 13 bases. CDR3 length equals 14 residues.